This is a list of T cell receptor beta chains from one sample in a study of blood T cell repertoires in COVID-19. Generated by immunoSEQ multiplex PCR, the TCRdb table keeps only in-frame clones and is missing some. This table has about 170,000 clones, approximately 79% appearing once. Sample: peripheral blood. The receptors derive from a woman older than 75 with acute or convalescent COVID-19. Both conserved end residues are part of each CDR3. A D gene is named only where the DNA matches it firmly. Clone size, where shown, is once, few, many, or a class for clones that have expanded.

abundance,j_gene,d_gene,v_gene,CDR3aa,CDR3nt
NA,TRBJ2-7,NA,TRBV7-9,CASSAPGQWPEQYF,TGTGCCAGCAGCGCACCTGGACAGTGGCCCGAGCAGTACTTC
NA,TRBJ2-7,TRBD1,TRBV9,CASSARDRVPYEQYF,TGTGCCAGCAGCGCCCGGGACAGGGTTCCCTACGAGCAGTACTTC
NA,TRBJ1-1,NA,TRBV19,CASSRTVPNTEAFF,TGTGCCAGTAGTAGGACAGTTCCGAACACTGAAGCTTTCTTT
NA,TRBJ1-2,TRBD1,TRBV18,CASSVTDRGDYGYTF,TGTGCCAGCTCTGTTACCGACAGGGGAGACTATGGCTACACCTTC
NA,TRBJ2-2,TRBD2,TRBV30,CASRGLLNTGELFF,TGTGCCTCACGGGGACTACTTAACACCGGGGAGCTGTTTTTT
NA,TRBJ1-6,TRBD1,TRBV9,CASSVAGTGSSPLHF,TGTGCCAGCAGCGTAGCTGGGACAGGAAGTTCACCCCTCCACTTT
NA,TRBJ1-1,TRBD1,TRBV6-1,CASSELDRGLGAFF,TGTGCCAGCAGTGAATTGGACAGGGGCCTCGGAGCTTTCTTT
NA,TRBJ2-3,NA,TRBV7-9,CASSFTGHSDTQYF,TGTGCCAGCAGCTTTACTGGACATTCTGATACGCAGTATTTT
NA,TRBJ2-2,TRBD2,TRBV19,CASSITSGPHGELFF,TGTGCCAGTAGTATAACTAGCGGGCCTCACGGGGAGCTGTTTTTT
NA,TRBJ1-5,TRBD1,TRBV6-5,CATEGPGGWPQHF,TGTGCCACCGAGGGGCCAGGGGGGTGGCCCCAGCATTTT
NA,TRBJ2-1,TRBD2,TRBV10-3,CAMAGREFDEQFF,TGTGCCATGGCTGGGCGGGAGTTTGATGAGCAGTTCTTC
many,TRBJ1-6,NA,TRBV5-1,CASRTWEVNNSPLHF,TGCGCCAGCAGGACCTGGGAGGTTAATAATTCACCCCTCCACTTT
few,TRBJ2-1,NA,TRBV20-1,CSASSGVGGNEQFF,TGCAGTGCTAGTTCAGGGGTTGGGGGCAATGAGCAGTTCTTC
NA,TRBJ1-1,TRBD1,TRBV28,CASIVQGIGFTEAFF,TGTGCCAGCATCGTACAGGGGATAGGGTTCACTGAAGCTTTCTTT
once,TRBJ2-1,TRBD2,TRBV18,CASSPPSIAGEQFF,TGTGCCAGCTCACCACCGTCGATAGCGGGTGAGCAGTTCTTC
few,TRBJ2-7,NA,TRBV5-1,CASSQVGEQYF,TGCGCCAGCAGCCAGGTGGGCGAGCAGTACTTC
NA,TRBJ1-2,NA,TRBV7-2,CASSTPQGRNGYTF,TGTGCCAGCAGCACCCCTCAGGGTAGAAATGGCTACACCTTC
NA,TRBJ2-3,NA,TRBV10-3,CAMGAQTDTQYF,TGTGCCATGGGGGCCCAGACAGATACGCAGTATTTT
NA,TRBJ2-1,TRBD1,TRBV30,CAGQGLNGHEQFF,TGTGCCGGACAGGGCTTAAATGGGCATGAGCAGTTCTTC
NA,TRBJ2-1,NA,TRBV28,CASSPSAFYYNEQFF,TGTGCCAGCAGCCCATCCGCGTTTTACTACAATGAGCAGTTCTTC
NA,TRBJ2-1,TRBD2,TRBV19,CASSIPAGLAGARGANEQFF,TGTGCCAGTAGTATTCCCGCAGGGCTAGCGGGAGCCAGGGGGGCCAATGAGCAGTTCTTC
NA,TRBJ2-7,TRBD2,TRBV5-1,CASSQLSGSSYEQYF,TGCGCCAGCAGCCAGCTTAGCGGGAGCTCCTACGAGCAGTACTTC
NA,TRBJ2-1,TRBD2,TRBV7-9,CASRSNRRGAGGYNEQFF,TGTGCCAGCAGATCTAACCGCCGGGGAGCGGGAGGCTACAATGAGCAGTTCTTC
NA,TRBJ2-1,TRBD2,TRBV5-1,CASSLVLAGDEQFF,TGCGCCAGCAGCTTGGTCCTAGCGGGCGATGAGCAGTTCTTC
once,TRBJ1-6,TRBD1,TRBV28,CASREDRGGHNNSPLHF,TGTGCCAGCAGAGAGGACAGGGGGGGGCATAATAATTCACCCCTCCACTTT
once,TRBJ2-7,TRBD2,TRBV28,CASSTLAGGPYEQYF,TGTGCCAGCAGTACCCTAGCGGGAGGGCCCTACGAGCAGTACTTC
NA,TRBJ2-7,NA,TRBV7-2,CASSLGRFGTYEQYF,TGTGCCAGCAGCTTAGGTCGTTTCGGGACTTACGAGCAGTACTTC
NA,TRBJ1-1,NA,TRBV21-1,CASRPQGEAFF,TGTGCCAGCAGACCACAGGGAGAAGCTTTCTTT
few,TRBJ1-5,NA,TRBV19,CASSTTGNWGYSNQPQHF,TGTGCCAGTAGTACAACAGGGAACTGGGGTTATAGCAATCAGCCCCAGCATTTT
NA,TRBJ2-5,TRBD2,TRBV10-2,CASSELGGLGETQYF,TGCGCCAGCAGTGAGTTAGGGGGACTAGGAGAGACCCAGTACTTC
NA,TRBJ2-2,NA,TRBV7-6,CASSQTRTGNTGELFF,TGTGCCAGCAGCCAGACCAGAACAGGGAACACCGGGGAGCTGTTTTTT
NA,TRBJ2-7,TRBD1,TRBV30,CAGTGTGVREQYF,TGTGCCGGCACCGGGACAGGGGTCCGCGAGCAGTACTTC
few,TRBJ2-5,TRBD2,TRBV19,CASSIDREVAGGQETQYF,TGTGCCAGTAGTATAGATCGAGAGGTCGCGGGAGGACAAGAGACCCAGTACTTC
NA,TRBJ1-4,NA,TRBV27,CASSSHSIATNEKLFF,TGTGCCAGCAGTTCCCACAGCATTGCAACTAATGAAAAACTGTTTTTT
NA,TRBJ2-2,NA,TRBV9,CASSPRTGELFF,TGTGCCAGCAGCCCGCGGACCGGGGAGCTGTTTTTT
once,TRBJ2-1,NA,TRBV7-6,CASSSQGLAHNEQFF,TGTGCCAGCAGCTCTCAGGGACTGGCCCACAATGAGCAGTTCTTC
once,TRBJ1-2,NA,TRBV10-3,CAIKRGVYGYTF,TGTGCCATCAAGCGGGGAGTCTATGGCTACACCTTC
NA,TRBJ2-1,NA,TRBV5-4,CASSLGLAGEQFF,TGTGCCAGCAGCTTGGGGCTAGCAGGTGAGCAGTTCTTC
few,TRBJ1-5,NA,TRBV9,CASSPTGAGNQPQHF,TGTGCCAGCAGCCCCACCGGTGCGGGCAATCAGCCCCAGCATTTT
once,TRBJ1-1,NA,TRBV7-8,CASSEKGESTEAFF,TGTGCCAGCAGCGAGAAGGGGGAGAGCACTGAAGCTTTCTTT
NA,TRBJ2-7,NA,TRBV27,CASRGAGYEQYF,TGTGCCAGCAGGGGGGCAGGCTACGAGCAGTACTTC
NA,TRBJ2-3,TRBD2,TRBV28,CASSPAGTSLTDTQYF,TGTGCCAGCAGCCCCGCCGGGACTAGTCTCACAGATACGCAGTATTTT
NA,TRBJ1-3,NA,TRBV10-3,CAISPSGNTIYF,TGTGCCATCAGTCCTTCTGGAAACACCATATATTTT
NA,TRBJ1-3,NA,TRBV28,CASSFDEGNTIYF,TGTGCCAGCAGTTTTGATGAGGGAAACACCATATATTTT
once,TRBJ2-7,TRBD2,TRBV7-8,CASSSLGTSGSYNEQYF,TGTGCCAGCAGCTCGCTCGGGACTAGCGGGAGCTACAACGAGCAGTACTTC
NA,TRBJ1-4,TRBD1,TRBV5-1,CASSLDPDRDEKLFF,TGCGCCAGCAGCTTGGATCCGGACAGGGACGAAAAACTGTTTTTT
NA,TRBJ1-1,NA,TRBV5-5,CASRANTEAFF,TGTGCCAGCAGGGCGAACACTGAAGCTTTCTTT
few,TRBJ2-3,TRBD2,TRBV7-9,CASSPSSGSGDTQYF,TGTGCCAGCAGCCCCTCTAGCGGGAGTGGAGATACGCAGTATTTT
NA,TRBJ2-1,TRBD2,TRBV5-1,CASSLMGLDYNEQFF,TGCGCCAGCAGCTTGATGGGACTAGATTACAATGAGCAGTTCTTC
once,TRBJ1-1,NA,TRBV18,CASSPLGVGNTEAFF,TGTGCCAGCTCACCGCTGGGAGTCGGGAACACTGAAGCTTTCTTT
NA,TRBJ1-3,NA,TRBV2,CASSNQGIGNTIYF,TGTGCCAGCAGTAATCAGGGAATTGGAAACACCATATATTTT